This TCR beta chain was sequenced for a study of blood T cells in healthy people across ages. Overall study results and limits: Higher diversity, along with more naive CD4+ cells, distinguished long-lived donors from aged donors. Measured against age, TCR beta diversity per million T cells decreased in a roughly linear manner.

A remark on this clonotype: As yet, its antigen is unknown.

The CDR3 contains 15 residues. The use of a sample-barcoded 5' primer and a J-beta primer mix characterized a second PCR of roughly 6 to 11 cycles. Each cDNA molecule received a tag from a template-switch adaptor that had 12 random nucleotides. One entry per CDR3 protein results from TCRdb running MiXCR on the 5' RACE reads. The sample includes 1.8 million or so distinct CDR3 sequences, approximately 40% of them seen just once. The chain joins TRBV21-1 to TRBJ1-2. TRBV21-1 has pseudogene status. The receptor's source is a human donor in good health. Sequencing was performed on blood. CDR3 in DNA: TGTGCCAGCAGCAAATTAGCGAGACAAACCTATGGCTACACCTTC. Translating gives CASSKLARQTYGYTF.